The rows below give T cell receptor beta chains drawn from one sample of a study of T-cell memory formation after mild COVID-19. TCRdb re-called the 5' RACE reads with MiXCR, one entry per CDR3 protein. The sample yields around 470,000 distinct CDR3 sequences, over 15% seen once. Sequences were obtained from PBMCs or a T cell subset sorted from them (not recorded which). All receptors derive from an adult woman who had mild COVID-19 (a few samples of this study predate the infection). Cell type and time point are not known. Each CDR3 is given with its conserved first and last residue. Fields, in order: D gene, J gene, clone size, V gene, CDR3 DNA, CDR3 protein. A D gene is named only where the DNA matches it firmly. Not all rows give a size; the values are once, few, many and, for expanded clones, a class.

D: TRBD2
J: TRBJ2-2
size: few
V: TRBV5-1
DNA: TGCGCCAGCAGCTCTAGCGGAGAGAACACCGGGGAGCTGTTTTTT
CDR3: CASSSSGENTGELFF

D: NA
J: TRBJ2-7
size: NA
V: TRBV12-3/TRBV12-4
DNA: TGTGCCAGCAGTTTCAGCGTCTACGAGCAGTACTTC
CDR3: CASSFSVYEQYF

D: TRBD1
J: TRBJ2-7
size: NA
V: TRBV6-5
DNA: TGTGCCAGCAGTTCCTTACCGGGACAGGCTTCCTACGAGCAGTACTTC
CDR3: CASSSLPGQASYEQYF

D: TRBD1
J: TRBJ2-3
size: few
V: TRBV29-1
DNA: TGCAGCGTTGACCGTGGGGGAGGGACAGGGTTAGATACGCAGTATTTT
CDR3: CSVDRGGGTGLDTQYF

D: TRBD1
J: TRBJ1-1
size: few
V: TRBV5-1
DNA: TGCGCCAGCAGCTTCGCCTTACAGGGGGCCGGGACTGAAGCTTTCTTT
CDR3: CASSFALQGAGTEAFF

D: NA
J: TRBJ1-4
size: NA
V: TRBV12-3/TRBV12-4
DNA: TGTGCCAGCAGGAGGACAGATACTACTGCAACTAATGAAAAACTGTTTTTT
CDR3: CASRRTDTTATNEKLFF

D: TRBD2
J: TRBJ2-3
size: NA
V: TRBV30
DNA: TGTGCCTGGAAGGACGGGGGGTACACAGATACGCAGTATTTT
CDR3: CAWKDGGYTDTQYF

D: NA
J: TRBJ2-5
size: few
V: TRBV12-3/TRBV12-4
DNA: TGTGCCAGCAGTCGGGACTTCCAAGAGACCCAGTACTTC
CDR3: CASSRDFQETQYF

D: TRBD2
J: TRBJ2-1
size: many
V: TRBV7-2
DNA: TGTGCCAGTAACCTAATTAAACTCGGGGCTAGCGGGAGTCATGAGCAGTTCTTC
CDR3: CASNLIKLGASGSHEQFF

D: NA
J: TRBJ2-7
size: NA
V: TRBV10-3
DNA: TGTGCCATCAGTGAGTGGCAGGGCTACGAGCAGTACTTC
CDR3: CAISEWQGYEQYF

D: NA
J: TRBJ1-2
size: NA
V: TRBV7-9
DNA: TGTGCCAGCAGCTTGGGGGTGTCGGCTATGCCCCTTTTTAACTATGGCTACACCTTC
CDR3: CASSLGVSAMPLFNYGYTF

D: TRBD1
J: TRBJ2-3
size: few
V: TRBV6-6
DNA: TGTGCCAGCAGTTACTCCGGGACAGGCACAGATACGCAGTATTTT
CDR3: CASSYSGTGTDTQYF

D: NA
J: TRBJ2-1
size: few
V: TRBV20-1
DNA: TGCAGTGCCAGACCGTGGAATGAGCAGTTCTTC
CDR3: CSARPWNEQFF

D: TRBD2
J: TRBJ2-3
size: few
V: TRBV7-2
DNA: TGTGCCAGCAGCTCGGGACTAGCGGGGGCCATCGATACGCAGTATTTT
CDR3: CASSSGLAGAIDTQYF

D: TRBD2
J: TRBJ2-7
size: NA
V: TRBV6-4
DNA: TGTGCCAGCACTGTACGAGCGGGAGTCTACGAGCAGTACTTC
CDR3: CASTVRAGVYEQYF

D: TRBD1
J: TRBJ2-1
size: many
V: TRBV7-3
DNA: TGTGCCAGCAGCCTAACGGACAGGGGGATCGATGAGCAGTTCTTC
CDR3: CASSLTDRGIDEQFF

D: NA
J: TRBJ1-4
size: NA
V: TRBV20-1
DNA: TGCAGTGCTAGAGACAAGACCGGGCTGCACCCTGAAAAACTGTTTTTT
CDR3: CSARDKTGLHPEKLFF

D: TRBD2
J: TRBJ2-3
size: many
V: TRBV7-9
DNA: TGTGCCAGCAGCTTCGCGGGGGGCACAGATACGCAGTATTTT
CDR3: CASSFAGGTDTQYF

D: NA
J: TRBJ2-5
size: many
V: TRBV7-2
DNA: TGTGCCAGCAGCTTCGTGCTCCAAGAGACCCAGTACTTC
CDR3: CASSFVLQETQYF

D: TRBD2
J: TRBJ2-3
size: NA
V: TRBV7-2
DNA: TGTGCCAGCAGCTCGCTAGCGGTGACGTTCCGAGGTGGCACAGATACGCAGTATTTT
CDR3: CASSSLAVTFRGGTDTQYF

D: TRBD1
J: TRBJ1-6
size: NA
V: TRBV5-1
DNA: TGCGCCAGCAGCTACGGACAGGGGAAGGGATCCCTCCACTTT
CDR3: CASSYGQGKGSLHF

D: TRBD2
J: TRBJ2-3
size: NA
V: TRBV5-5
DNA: TGTGCCAGCAGCATACCCCACGGGGGGAGTGGGACAGATACGCAGTATTTT
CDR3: CASSIPHGGSGTDTQYF

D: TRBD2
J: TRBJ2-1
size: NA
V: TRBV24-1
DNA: TGTGCCACCAGTGATTTGACTAGCGGGACATACAATGAGCAGTTCTTC
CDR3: CATSDLTSGTYNEQFF

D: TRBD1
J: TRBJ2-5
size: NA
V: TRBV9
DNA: TGTGCCAGCAGCGCAACCGGGACAGGGCGAGAGACCCAGTACTTC
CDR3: CASSATGTGRETQYF

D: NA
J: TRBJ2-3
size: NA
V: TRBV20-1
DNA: TGCAGTGCTAGATCCCCCAGGGGCCCAGATACGCAGTATTTT
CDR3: CSARSPRGPDTQYF

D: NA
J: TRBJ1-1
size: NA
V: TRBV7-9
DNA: TGTGCCAGCAGCGTGGTAGAAGGGGGGGCCACTGAAGCTTTATTT
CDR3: CASSVVEGGATEALF

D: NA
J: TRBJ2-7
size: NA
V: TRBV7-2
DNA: TGTGCCAGCAGCCCAGGACTTATTAGCTCCTACGAGCAGTACTTC
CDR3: CASSPGLISSYEQYF

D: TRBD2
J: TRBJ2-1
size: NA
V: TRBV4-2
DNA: TGTGCCAGCAGCCAAGCTGGGGGGGTGACCCAAGCCTACAATGAGCAGTTCTTC
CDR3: CASSQAGGVTQAYNEQFF

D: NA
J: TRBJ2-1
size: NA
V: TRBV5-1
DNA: TGCGCCAGCAGCCCACGCGCCATCGACTATTATGAGCAGTTCTTC
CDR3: CASSPRAIDYYEQFF

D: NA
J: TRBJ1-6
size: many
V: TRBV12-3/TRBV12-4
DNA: TGTGCCAGCAGGCAGGGGAGCTCCTATAATTCACCCCTCCACTTT
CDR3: CASRQGSSYNSPLHF

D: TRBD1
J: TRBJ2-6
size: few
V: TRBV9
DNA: TGTGCCAGCAGCCAAAATACGAGACAGGGTTTTCGTGGGGCCAACGTCCTGACTTTC
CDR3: CASSQNTRQGFRGANVLTF